A selection of T cell receptor beta chains follows, all from one sample in a study of T-cell reconstitution after alpha-beta-depleted transplantation in children. TCRdb recomputed calls from the PCR reads with MiXCR, one row per CDR3 protein. The table has tens of thousands of distinct CDR3 sequences, over 12% seen once. The starting material was PBMCs, mostly from graft donor cells, obtained 180 days after TCRalphabeta/CD19-depleted stem cell transplant. Receptors were obtained from a male patient aged 2 to 9 who had a stem cell transplant for acute lymphoblastic leukemia, so the T cells may come from the graft donor. Each CDR3 is given with its conserved first and last residue. Clone sizes are given selectively: once, few, many, or a class where the clone is expanded.

length: 12
V: TRBV25-1
size: NA
J: TRBJ2-1
CDR3: CASSEWRNEQFF

length: 15
V: TRBV10-3
size: many
J: TRBJ2-5
CDR3: CAISATEIFQETQYF

length: 17
V: TRBV5-1
size: few
J: TRBJ1-3
CDR3: CASSFPTDGTSGNTIYF

length: 13
V: TRBV11-2
size: few
J: TRBJ2-2
CDR3: CASSLTVTGELFF

length: 14
V: TRBV6-1
size: few
J: TRBJ1-1
CDR3: CASSVMLEHTEAFF

length: 14
V: TRBV5-1
size: many
J: TRBJ2-7
CDR3: CASSLGMTGGEQYF

length: 13
V: TRBV11-2
size: few
J: TRBJ2-5
CDR3: CASSPARKETQYF

length: 13
V: TRBV28
size: NA
J: TRBJ2-7
CDR3: CASRRTGGPLQYF

length: 15
V: TRBV14
size: NA
J: TRBJ2-7
CDR3: CASSQEWPGPYEQYF

length: 19
V: TRBV28
size: few
J: TRBJ1-1
CDR3: CASSLDVGGAGVANTEAFF

length: 13
V: TRBV28
size: NA
J: TRBJ2-3
CDR3: CASRDHNTDTQYF

length: 14
V: TRBV7-9
size: few
J: TRBJ1-1
CDR3: CASSLGGIGTEAFF

length: 14
V: TRBV6-1
size: many
J: TRBJ2-7
CDR3: CASRPGSPSYEQYF